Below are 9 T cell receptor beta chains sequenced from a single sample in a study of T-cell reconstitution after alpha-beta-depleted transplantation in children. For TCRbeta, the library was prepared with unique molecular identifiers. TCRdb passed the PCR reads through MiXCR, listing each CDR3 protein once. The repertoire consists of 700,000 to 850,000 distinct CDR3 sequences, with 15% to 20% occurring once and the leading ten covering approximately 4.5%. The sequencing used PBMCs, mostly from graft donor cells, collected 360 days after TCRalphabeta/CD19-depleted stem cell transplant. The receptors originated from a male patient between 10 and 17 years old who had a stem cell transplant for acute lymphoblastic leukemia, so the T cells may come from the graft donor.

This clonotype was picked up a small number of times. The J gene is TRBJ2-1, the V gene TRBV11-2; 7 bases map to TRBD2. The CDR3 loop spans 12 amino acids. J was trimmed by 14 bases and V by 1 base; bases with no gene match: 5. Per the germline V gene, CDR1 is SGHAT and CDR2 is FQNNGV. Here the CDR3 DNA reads TGTGCCAGCAGCTTAGGATCTAGCGGTGAGTTCTTC. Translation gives CASSLGSSGEFF.

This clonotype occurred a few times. The CDR3 loop reads CASSSDIKGSYEQYF. CDR3 nucleotide sequence: TGCGCCAGCAGTTCGGATATTAAGGGCTCCTACGAGCAGTACTTC. The chain joins TRBV5-1 to TRBJ2-7, with no clear D. Germline CDR1 SGHRS, CDR2 YFSETQ. V lost 5 bases to trimming and J lost 0 bases, with 15 bases between them. The CDR3 is made up of 15 amino acids.

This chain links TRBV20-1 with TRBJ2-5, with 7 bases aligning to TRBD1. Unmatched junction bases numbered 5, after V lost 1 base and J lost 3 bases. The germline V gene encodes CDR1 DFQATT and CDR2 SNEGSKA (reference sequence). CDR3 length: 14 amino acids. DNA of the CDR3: TGCAGTGCTAGAGTGTGGGACAGAAAAGAGACCCAGTACTTC. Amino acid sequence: CSARVWDRKETQYF.

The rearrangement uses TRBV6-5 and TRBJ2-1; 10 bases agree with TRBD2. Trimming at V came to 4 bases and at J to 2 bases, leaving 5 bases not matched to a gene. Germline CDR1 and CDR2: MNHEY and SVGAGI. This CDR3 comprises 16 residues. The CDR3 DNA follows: TGTGCCAGCAGTTCCCTCGGACTAGCGGCCTACAATGAGCAGTTCTTC. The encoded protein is CASSSLGLAAYNEQFF.

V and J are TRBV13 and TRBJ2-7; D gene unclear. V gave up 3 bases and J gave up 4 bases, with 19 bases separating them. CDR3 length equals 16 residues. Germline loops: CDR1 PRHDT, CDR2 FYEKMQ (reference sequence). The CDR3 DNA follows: TGTGCCAGCAGCTTCCTCCTGGCGGAACCTCCATACGAGCAGTACTTC. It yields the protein CASSFLLAEPPYEQYF. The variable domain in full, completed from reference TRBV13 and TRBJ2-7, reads AAGVIQSPRHLIKEKRETATLKCYPIPRHDTVYWYQQGPGQDPQFLISFYEKMQSDKGSIPDRFSAQQFSDYHSELNMSSLELGDSALYFCASSFLLAEPPYEQYFGPGTRLTVT.

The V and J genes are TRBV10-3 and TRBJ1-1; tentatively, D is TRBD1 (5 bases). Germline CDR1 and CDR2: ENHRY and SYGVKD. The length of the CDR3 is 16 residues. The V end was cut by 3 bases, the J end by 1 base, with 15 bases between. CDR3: CAISDPGTFTNTEAFF. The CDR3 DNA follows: TGTGCCATCAGTGACCCAGGGACCTTTACGAACACTGAAGCTTTCTTT.

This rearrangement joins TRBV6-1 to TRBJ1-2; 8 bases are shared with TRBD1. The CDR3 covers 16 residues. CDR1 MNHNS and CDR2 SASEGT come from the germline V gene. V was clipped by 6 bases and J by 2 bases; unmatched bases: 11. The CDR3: CASRQQGQGANYGYTF. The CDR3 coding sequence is TGTGCCAGCAGACAACAGGGGCAGGGGGCGAACTATGGCTACACCTTC.

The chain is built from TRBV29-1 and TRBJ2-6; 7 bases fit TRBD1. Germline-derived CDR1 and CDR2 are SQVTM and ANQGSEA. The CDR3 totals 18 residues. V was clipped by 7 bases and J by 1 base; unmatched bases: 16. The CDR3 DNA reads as TGCAGCGCCGTACAGGGGATAAGGGATAAGTCTGGGGCCAACGTCCTGACTTTC. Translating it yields CSAVQGIRDKSGANVLTF. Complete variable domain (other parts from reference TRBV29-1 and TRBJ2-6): SAVISQKPSRDICQRGTSLTIQCQVDSQVTMMFWYRQQPGQSLTLIATANQGSEATYESGFVIDKFPISRPNLTFSTLTVSNMSPEDSSIYLCSAVQGIRDKSGANVLTFGAGSRLTVL.

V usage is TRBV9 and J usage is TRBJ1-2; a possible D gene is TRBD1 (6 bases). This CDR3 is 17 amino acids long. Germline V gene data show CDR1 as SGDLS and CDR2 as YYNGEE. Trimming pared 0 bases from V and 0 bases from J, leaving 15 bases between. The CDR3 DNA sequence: TGTGCCAGCAGCGTAGAGGGAGGTTGGGGGCCTAACTATGGCTACACCTTC. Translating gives CASSVEGGWGPNYGYTF.